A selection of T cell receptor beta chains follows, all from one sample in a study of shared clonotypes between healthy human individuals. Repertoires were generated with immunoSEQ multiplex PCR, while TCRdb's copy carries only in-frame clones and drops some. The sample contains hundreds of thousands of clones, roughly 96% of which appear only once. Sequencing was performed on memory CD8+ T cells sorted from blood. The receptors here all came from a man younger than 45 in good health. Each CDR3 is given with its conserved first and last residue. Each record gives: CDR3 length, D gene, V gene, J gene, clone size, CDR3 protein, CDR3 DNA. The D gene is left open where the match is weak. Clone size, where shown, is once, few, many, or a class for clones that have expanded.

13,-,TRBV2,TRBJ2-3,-,CASSEFRVDTQYF,TGTGCCAGCAGTGAATTTCGCGTAGATACGCAGTATTTT
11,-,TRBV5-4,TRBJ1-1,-,CASSRNTEAFF,TGTGCCAGCAGCCGGAACACTGAAGCTTTCTTT
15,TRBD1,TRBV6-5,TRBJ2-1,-,CASSGGQSSYNEQFF,TGTGCCAGCAGTGGGGGACAGAGCTCCTACAATGAGCAGTTCTTC
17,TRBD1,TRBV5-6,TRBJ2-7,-,CASSLGGLDRATYEQYF,TGTGCCAGCAGCTTAGGTGGGCTGGACAGGGCCACCTACGAGCAGTACTTC
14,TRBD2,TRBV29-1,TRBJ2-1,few,CSGALALPYNEQFF,TGCAGCGGGGCACTAGCGTTACCCTACAATGAGCAGTTCTTC
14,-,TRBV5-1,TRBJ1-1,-,CASSLSQPNTEAFF,TGCGCCAGCAGCTTGAGTCAGCCGAACACTGAAGCTTTCTTT
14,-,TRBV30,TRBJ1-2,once,CAWSVRGLGYGYTF,TGTGCCTGGAGTGTACGGGGGTTGGGGTATGGCTACACCTTC
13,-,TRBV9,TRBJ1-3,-,CASSVEWGNTIYF,TGTGCCAGCAGCGTAGAGTGGGGAAACACCATATATTTT
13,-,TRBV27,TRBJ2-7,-,CASRWDGSYEQYF,TGTGCCAGCAGATGGGACGGCTCCTACGAGCAGTACTTC
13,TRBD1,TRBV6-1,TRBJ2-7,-,CASRNTGDHEQYF,TGTGCCAGTCGGAATACAGGGGACCACGAGCAGTACTTC
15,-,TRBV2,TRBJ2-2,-,CASSARQGLTGELFF,TGTGCCAGCAGTGCCCGGCAGGGGCTCACCGGGGAGCTGTTTTTT
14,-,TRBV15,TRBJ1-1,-,CATSRFTRGTEAFF,TGTGCCACCAGCAGATTTACCAGGGGCACTGAAGCTTTCTTT
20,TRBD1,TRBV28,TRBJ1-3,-,CASSLHTQSRGPFSGNTIYF,TGTGCCAGCAGTTTACATACTCAGAGCAGGGGGCCCTTCTCTGGAAACACCATATATTTT
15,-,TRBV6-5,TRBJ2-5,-,CASSYGFQGRETQYF,TGTGCCAGCAGTTACGGCTTTCAGGGGCGGGAGACCCAGTACTTC
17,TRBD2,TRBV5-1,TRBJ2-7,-,CASSRQDKRLAGYEQYF,TGCGCCAGCAGTAGACAGGATAAAAGACTAGCGGGATACGAGCAGTACTTC
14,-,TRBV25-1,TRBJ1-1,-,CASSEWPPGTEAFF,TGTGCCAGCAGTGAATGGCCCCCCGGGACTGAAGCTTTCTTT
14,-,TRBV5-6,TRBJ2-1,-,CASSLGRMMDEQFF,TGTGCCAGCAGCTTGGGGAGAATGATGGATGAGCAGTTCTTC
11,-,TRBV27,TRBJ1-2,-,CASSLLGGYTF,TGTGCCAGCAGTTTATTGGGTGGCTACACCTTC
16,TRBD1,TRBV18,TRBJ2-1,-,CASSPVGTGGQNEQFF,TGTGCCAGCTCACCAGTAGGGACAGGGGGTCAGAATGAGCAGTTCTTC
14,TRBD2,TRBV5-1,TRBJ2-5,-,CASSLDRAGGTQYF,TGCGCCAGCAGCTTGGACAGGGCGGGGGGGACCCAGTACTTC
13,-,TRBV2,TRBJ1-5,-,CASIGEFNQPQHF,TGTGCCAGCATCGGGGAGTTCAATCAGCCCCAGCATTTT
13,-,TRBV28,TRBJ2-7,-,CASRQPGGREQYF,TGTGCCAGCAGGCAACCCGGGGGGCGGGAGCAGTACTTC
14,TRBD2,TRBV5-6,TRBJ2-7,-,CASSSLAGAYEQYF,TGTGCCAGCAGCTCTCTAGCGGGGGCGTACGAGCAGTACTTC
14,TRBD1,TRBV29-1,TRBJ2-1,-,CSVEVRDRYNEQFF,TGCAGCGTTGAAGTCCGGGACAGATACAATGAGCAGTTCTTC
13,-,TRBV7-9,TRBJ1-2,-,CASSSVGGAGYTF,TGTGCCAGCAGCTCCGTTGGAGGGGCCGGCTACACCTTC
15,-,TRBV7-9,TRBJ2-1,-,CASSLGSGLYNEQFF,TGTGCCAGCAGCTTAGGTTCAGGGCTCTACAATGAGCAGTTCTTC
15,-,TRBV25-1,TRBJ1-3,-,CASSELTGPGNTIYF,TGTGCCAGCAGTGAATTGACCGGACCTGGAAACACCATATATTTT
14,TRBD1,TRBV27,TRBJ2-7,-,CASSTRRQGYEQYF,TGTGCCAGCAGTACACGCCGACAGGGCTACGAGCAGTACTTC
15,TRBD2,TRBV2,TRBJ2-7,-,CASSDAAGRLYEQYF,TGTGCCAGCAGCGACGCAGCGGGGCGCCTCTACGAGCAGTACTTC
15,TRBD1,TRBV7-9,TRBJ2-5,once,CASSGRGQGVATQYF,TGTGCCAGCAGCGGCAGGGGACAGGGCGTAGCGACCCAGTACTTC
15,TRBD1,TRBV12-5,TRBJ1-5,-,CASGLDRGRNQPQHF,TGTGCTAGTGGTTTGGACAGGGGGCGCAATCAGCCCCAGCATTTT
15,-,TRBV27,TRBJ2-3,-,CASSPWRRRTDTQYF,TGTGCCAGCAGTCCTTGGAGGAGGCGCACAGATACGCAGTATTTT
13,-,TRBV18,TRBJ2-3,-,CASSPNAGDTQYF,TGTGCCAGCTCACCCAACGCAGGGGATACGCAGTATTTT
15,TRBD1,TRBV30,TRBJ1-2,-,CAWTGQGPIRAGYTF,TGTGCCTGGACTGGACAGGGGCCAATAAGAGCTGGCTACACCTTC
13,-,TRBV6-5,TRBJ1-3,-,CASSPGTGNTIYF,TGTGCCAGCAGTCCAGGGACTGGAAACACCATATATTTT
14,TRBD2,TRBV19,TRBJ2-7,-,CASRDLAGGNEQYF,TGTGCCAGTAGAGATCTAGCGGGAGGTAACGAGCAGTACTTC
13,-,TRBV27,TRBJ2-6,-,CASRPSGANVLTF,TGTGCCAGCAGACCCTCTGGGGCCAACGTCCTGACTTTC
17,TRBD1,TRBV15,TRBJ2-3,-,CATLLDRGLLKGDTQYF,TGTGCCACCCTCCTTGACAGGGGGCTCCTGAAGGGGGATACGCAGTATTTT
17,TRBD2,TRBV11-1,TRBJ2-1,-,CASSGYPGTSGSNEQFF,TGTGCCAGCAGCGGCTACCCCGGGACTAGCGGGAGTAATGAGCAGTTCTTC
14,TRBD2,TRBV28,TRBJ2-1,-,CASRKAGRYNEQFF,TGTGCCAGTCGGAAAGCGGGGAGATACAATGAGCAGTTCTTC
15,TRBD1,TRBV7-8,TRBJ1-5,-,CASSLGQGSNQPQHF,TGTGCCAGCAGCTTGGGACAGGGGAGCAATCAGCCCCAGCATTTT
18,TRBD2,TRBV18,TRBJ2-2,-,CASSLQRGTSGRTGELFF,TGTGCCAGCTCACTCCAACGTGGGACTAGCGGGAGGACCGGGGAGCTGTTTTTT
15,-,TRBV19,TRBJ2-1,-,CASSSDESSYNEQFF,TGTGCCAGTAGTTCGGACGAGAGCTCCTACAATGAGCAGTTCTTC
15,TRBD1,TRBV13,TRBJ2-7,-,CASSLGGTGSHEQYF,TGTGCCAGCAGCTTAGGGGGGACAGGGAGCCACGAGCAGTACTTC
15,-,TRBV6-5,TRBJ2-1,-,CASMLTGSSYNEQFF,TGTGCCAGCATGCTAACAGGGAGCTCCTACAATGAGCAGTTCTTC
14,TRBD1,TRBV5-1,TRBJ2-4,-,CASPLGQVKNIQYF,TGCGCCAGCCCCCTCGGACAGGTCAAAAACATTCAGTACTTC
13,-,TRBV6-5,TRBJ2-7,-,CASTRTGTYEQYF,TGTGCCAGCACACGCACAGGGACCTACGAGCAGTACTTC
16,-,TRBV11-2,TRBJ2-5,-,CASSLRRQGGVETQYF,TGTGCCAGCAGCTTAAGGAGACAGGGAGGAGTGGAGACCCAGTACTTC
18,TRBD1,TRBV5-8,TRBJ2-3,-,CASSRYWSSGQSTDTQYF,TGTGCCAGCAGCCGATATTGGTCCTCGGGACAGAGCACAGATACGCAGTATTTT
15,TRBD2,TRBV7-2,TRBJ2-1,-,CASSFTSGSYNEQFF,TGTGCCAGCAGCTTTACTAGCGGCTCCTACAATGAGCAGTTCTTC
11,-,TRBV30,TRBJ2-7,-,CAWNLGTFTHF,TGTGCCTGGAACCTCGGGACATTTACGCACTTC
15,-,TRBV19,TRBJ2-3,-,CASSIFPVITDTQYF,TGTGCCAGTAGTATCTTTCCGGTAATCACAGATACGCAGTATTTT
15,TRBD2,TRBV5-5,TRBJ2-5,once,CASSWGTSGIETQYF,TGTGCCAGCAGCTGGGGGACTAGCGGGATAGAGACCCAGTACTTC
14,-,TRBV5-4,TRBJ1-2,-,CASSFLGRGDGYTF,TGTGCCAGCAGCTTCTTGGGGAGGGGGGATGGCTACACCTTC
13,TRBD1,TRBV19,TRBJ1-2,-,CASSAGGRYGYTF,TGTGCCAGTAGTGCAGGGGGCCGCTATGGCTACACCTTC
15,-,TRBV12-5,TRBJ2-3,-,CASGLAVGPLDTQYF,TGTGCTAGTGGTTTGGCGGTAGGGCCCCTAGATACGCAGTATTTT
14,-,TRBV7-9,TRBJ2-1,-,CASSLRGSNNEQFF,TGTGCCAGCAGCTTAAGGGGGTCCAACAATGAGCAGTTCTTC
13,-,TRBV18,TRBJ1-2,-,CASSPRGGYGYTF,TGTGCCAGCTCACCACGGGGGGGCTATGGCTACACCTTC
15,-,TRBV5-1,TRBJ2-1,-,CASSLEGLGYNEQFF,TGCGCCAGCAGCTTGGAGGGGTTGGGCTACAATGAGCAGTTCTTC